This is a list of T cell receptor beta chains from one sample in a study of STAT5B mutations in CD4+ large granular lymphocyte leukemia. The data were produced by immunoSEQ multiplex PCR, yet TCRdb's version contains in-frame clones alone and is incomplete. This sample has about 38,000 clones, with approximately 85% found just once. The material sequenced was CD4+ T cells from blood buffy coats. These receptor sequences come from a human donor in good health. Each CDR3 is given with its conserved first and last residue. D genes are given only for firm matches. Size is stated for part of the rows, as once, few or many counts, or as a class when the clone is expanded.

>TRBV7-3|17|TRBD1|TRBJ2-1|.
CASSHITPGQKHNEQFF
TGTGCCAGCAGCCACATTACTCCGGGACAGAAGCACAATGAGCAGTTCTTC
>TRBV9|14|.|TRBJ2-7|.
CASSVAGGDYEQYF
TGTGCCAGCAGCGTGGCAGGGGGGGACTACGAGCAGTACTTC
>TRBV11-3|17|TRBD2|TRBJ2-5|.
CASSLGNGLAPQETQYF
TGTGCCAGCAGCTTAGGGAACGGACTAGCGCCCCAAGAGACCCAGTACTTC
>TRBV7-3|16|.|TRBJ2-3|.
CASSLGARGGTDTQYF
TGTGCCAGCAGCTTAGGGGCCAGAGGGGGCACAGATACGCAGTATTTT
>TRBV7-3|15|TRBD1|TRBJ1-2|.
CASSFGDRGDYGYTF
TGTGCCAGCAGCTTCGGGGACAGGGGGGACTATGGCTACACCTTC
>TRBV19|14|.|TRBJ2-3|.
CASRDYALTDTQYF
TGTGCCAGTAGGGACTATGCACTAACAGATACGCAGTATTTT
>TRBV30|14|.|TRBJ2-7|.
CAWSVRGLTYEQYF
TGTGCCTGGAGTGTACGTGGACTCACCTACGAGCAGTACTTC
>TRBV29-1|12|.|TRBJ1-4|.
CSARSGDEKLFF
TGCAGCGCGCGATCCGGGGATGAAAAACTGTTTTTT
>TRBV18|16|TRBD2|TRBJ2-5|.
CASSPQEAGVQETQYF
TGTGCCAGCTCACCACAGGAAGCGGGGGTCCAAGAGACCCAGTACTTC
>TRBV28|14|.|TRBJ1-2|.
CASRLDGYNYGYTF
TGTGCCAGCAGGTTGGACGGCTATAACTATGGCTACACCTTC
>TRBV7-2|15|TRBD1|TRBJ2-1|.
CASSPGQGGRNEQFF
TGTGCCAGCAGCCCAGGACAGGGGGGTAGGAATGAGCAGTTCTTC
>TRBV9|16|TRBD1|TRBJ2-5|once
CASSAPGGPAVETQYF
TGTGCCAGCAGCGCCCCAGGGGGCCCGGCCGTAGAGACCCAGTACTTC
>TRBV30|15|.|TRBJ1-2|.
CAWSFGSGSGYGYTF
TGTGCCTGGAGTTTCGGGTCAGGGTCAGGCTATGGCTACACCTTC
>TRBV6-5|15|TRBD1|TRBJ2-1|.
CASSYEGASYNEQFF
TGTGCCAGCAGTTACGAGGGGGCGAGTTACAATGAGCAGTTCTTC
>TRBV5-1|13|TRBD1|TRBJ1-2|.
CASSASGGYGYTF
TGCGCCAGCAGCGCGTCAGGGGGCTATGGCTACACCTTC
>TRBV15|17|.|TRBJ2-6|.
CATSRDHLGSGANVLTF
TGTGCCACCAGCAGAGATCATCTTGGCTCTGGGGCCAACGTCCTGACTTTC
>TRBV7-6|13|.|TRBJ1-1|few
CASSLVPADRAFF
TGTGCCAGCAGCTTAGTCCCCGCAGACCGAGCTTTCTTT
>TRBV7-3|13|.|TRBJ2-3|.
CASSRDNTDTQYF
TGTGCCAGCAGCCGGGACAACACAGATACGCAGTATTTT
>TRBV27|13|.|TRBJ1-4|.
CASSFRVNEKLFF
TGTGCCAGCAGTTTCCGGGTTAATGAAAAACTGTTTTTT
>TRBV19|14|TRBD1|TRBJ2-7|.
CASSMIDGTEKQYF
TGTGCCAGTAGTATGATCGACGGGACAGAGAAACAGTACTTC
>TRBV7-2|15|TRBD2|TRBJ2-7|once
CASNLGGLAGREQYF
TGTGCCAGCAACCTTGGGGGGCTAGCGGGTCGCGAGCAGTACTTC
>TRBV11-3|17|TRBD2|TRBJ2-2|.
CASSLGLAGVSTGELFF
TGTGCCAGCAGCTTAGGACTAGCGGGAGTGAGCACCGGGGAGCTGTTTTTT
>TRBV23-1|16|TRBD1|TRBJ2-5|.
CASSRYRGQGSRAQYF
TGCGCCAGCAGTCGATATCGGGGACAGGGTAGCCGGGCCCAGTACTTC
>TRBV5-1|14|.|TRBJ2-1|.
CASSLEVIYNEQFF
TGCGCCAGCAGCTTGGAAGTGATCTACAATGAGCAGTTCTTC
>TRBV2|14|.|TRBJ2-3|.
CASPGRSSTDTQYF
TGTGCCAGCCCCGGCAGGTCTAGCACAGATACGCAGTATTTT
>TRBV6-9|15|TRBD1|TRBJ1-1|.
CASSYQGQGRTEAFF
TGTGCCAGCAGTTACCAGGGACAGGGCCGCACTGAAGCTTTCTTT
>TRBV18|14|.|TRBJ1-5|.
CASSPTELSQPQHF
TGTGCCAGCTCACCGACGGAACTCAGTCAGCCCCAGCATTTT
>TRBV10-1|14|.|TRBJ2-3|.
CASSERIPRDTQYF
TGCGCCAGCAGTGAGCGAATACCCAGAGATACGCAGTATTTT
>TRBV30|13|.|TRBJ1-2|.
CALSGGYDYGYTF
TGTGCCCTGTCGGGGGGGTATGACTATGGCTACACCTTC
>TRBV10-3|11|.|TRBJ2-1|.
CAISLDNEQFF
TGTGCCATCAGTTTAGACAATGAGCAGTTCTTC
>TRBV9|13|.|TRBJ2-5|.
CASSGTFQETQYF
TGTGCCAGCAGCGGGACTTTCCAAGAGACCCAGTACTTC
>TRBV5-1|13|TRBD2|TRBJ2-1|.
CASSLGGTNEQFF
TGCGCCAGCAGTCTGGGGGGGACGAATGAGCAGTTCTTC
>TRBV19|17|TRBD2|TRBJ2-5|.
CASSIPRLAGFQETQYF
TGTGCCAGTAGTATACCAAGACTAGCGGGGTTCCAAGAGACCCAGTACTTC
>TRBV29-1|13|.|TRBJ1-2|.
CSVEDTKGHGYTF
TGCAGCGTTGAGGACACGAAGGGTCATGGCTACACCTTC
>TRBV10-3|15|TRBD2|TRBJ2-5|.
CAIRTSGGREETQYF
TGTGCCATCAGGACTAGCGGGGGGAGGGAAGAGACCCAGTACTTC
>TRBV19|11|.|TRBJ1-2|.
CASSVDRGYTF
TGTGCCAGTAGTGTCGACAGGGGCTACACCTTC
>TRBV6-5|14|.|TRBJ1-1|once
CASSYAGMNTEAFF
TGTGCCAGCAGTTACGCCGGAATGAACACTGAAGCTTTCTTT
>TRBV27|21|TRBD1|TRBJ2-3|.
CASRFRAGQGAGLDLTDTQYF
TGTGCCAGCAGATTCCGAGCAGGACAGGGGGCAGGACTAGACCTCACAGATACGCAGTATTTT
>TRBV10-3|13|.|TRBJ1-1|.
CAISEPRNTEAFF
TGTGCCATCAGTGAGCCTAGGAACACTGAAGCTTTCTTT
>TRBV6-9|15|TRBD1|TRBJ2-7|.
CASSYLDRGTYEQYF
TGTGCCAGCAGTTACCTCGACAGGGGAACCTACGAGCAGTACTTC
>TRBV19|13|.|TRBJ1-2|once
CASSPRTEYGYTF
TGTGCCAGTAGCCCCCGGACAGAATATGGCTACACCTTC
>TRBV18|15|TRBD2|TRBJ2-3|.
CASSPTAGGTDTQYF
TGTGCCAGCTCACCAACGGCGGGGGGCACAGATACGCAGTATTTT
>TRBV19|16|.|TRBJ1-1|.
CASSSRSKGMNTEAFF
TGTGCCAGTAGTTCACGTAGTAAGGGGATGAACACTGAAGCTTTCTTT
>TRBV6-1|15|TRBD1|TRBJ2-3|.
CAGAGTGTSTDTQYF
TGTGCCGGAGCCGGGACAGGTACTAGCACAGATACGCAGTATTTT